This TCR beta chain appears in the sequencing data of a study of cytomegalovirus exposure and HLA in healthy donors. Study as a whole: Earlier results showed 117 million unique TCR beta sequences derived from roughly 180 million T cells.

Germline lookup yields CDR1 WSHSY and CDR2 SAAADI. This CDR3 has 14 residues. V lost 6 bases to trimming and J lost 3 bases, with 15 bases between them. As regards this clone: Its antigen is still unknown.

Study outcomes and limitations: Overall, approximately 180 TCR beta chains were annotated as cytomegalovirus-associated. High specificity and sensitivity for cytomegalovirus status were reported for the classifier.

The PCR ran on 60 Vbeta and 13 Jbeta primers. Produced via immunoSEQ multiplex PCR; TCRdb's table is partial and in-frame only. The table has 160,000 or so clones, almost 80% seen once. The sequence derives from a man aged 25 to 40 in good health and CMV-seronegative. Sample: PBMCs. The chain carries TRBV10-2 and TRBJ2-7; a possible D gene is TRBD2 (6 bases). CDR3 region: CASRYGTGVYEQYF. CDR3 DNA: TGCGCCAGCAGGTACGGGACGGGGGTCTACGAGCAGTACTTC.